These 4 T cell receptor beta chains share one sample of origin, sequenced in a study of T cells of healthy individuals. TCRdb independently ran MiXCR on the 5' RACE reads; one entry per CDR3 protein. Seen here are about 41,000 distinct CDR3 sequences, around 4.5% observed once, and the top ten hold 9.2%. The receptors here all came from a human donor in good health.

This clonotype was found many times. CDR3 DNA: TGTGCCAGCAGACCTCTAAGCGAGGGCAATCAGCCCCAGCATTTT. Its protein product is CASRPLSEGNQPQHF. The rearrangement links TRBV6-5 to TRBJ1-5; D remains unclear. V was pared by 6 bases and J by 2 bases, with 14 bases between. The length of the CDR3 is 15 residues. From germline, CDR1 is MNHEY and CDR2 SVGAGI.

In its sample, this clonotype was seen many times. The junction does not match germline at one end; this may be a read error. The V and J genes are TRBV11-2 and TRBJ2-3, with TRBD1 matching over 10 bases. Germline loops: CDR1 SGHAT, CDR2 FQNNGV. CDR3 length: 16 residues. The CDR3 nucleotides are TGTGCCAGCAGTTTAGATCGACAGGGGGCTGGAGATACGCAGTATTTT. Translation gives CASSLDRQGAGDTQYF.

This clonotype was seen many times. The chain couples TRBV4-1 to TRBJ2-3, with 12 bases identical to TRBD2. The trim removed 3 bases at V and 2 bases at J, leaving 6 bases unmatched. There are 17 residues in the CDR3. CDR1 and CDR2 from the germline V gene are MGHRA and YSYEKL. CDR3 nucleotides: TGCGCCAGCAGCCAGACCGGACTAGCGGGGAACACAGATACGCAGTATTTT. It yields the protein CASSQTGLAGNTDTQYF.

The J gene is TRBJ2-3, the V gene TRBV7-1, with a possible D match to TRBD1 (5 bases). TRBV7-1 is an ORF; its function is uncertain. Trimming stripped 5 bases from V and 0 bases from J, with 9 bases between. CDR3 length: 14 amino acids. Here the CDR3 DNA reads TGTGCCAGCAGCGTGACAGTGAGCACAGATACGCAGTATTTT. It yields the protein CASSVTVSTDTQYF.